This T cell receptor beta chain is drawn from a study of shared clonotypes between healthy human individuals. The V end was cut by 3 bases, the J end by 3 bases, with 11 bases between. The V gene's germline CDR1 is MRHNA and CDR2 SNTAGT. The CDR3 is 15 residues long. Clones were read by immunoSEQ multiplex PCR, and TCRdb kept only the in-frame ones, dropping some. The sample lists approximately 92,000 clones; roughly three quarters were seen once. The sample taken for sequencing was memory CD8+ T cells sorted from blood. The subset is: CD45RO+ cells pooled with CCR7-negative TemRA cells. The chain recombines TRBV6-4 with TRBJ2-2; a weak D match, TRBD1 (6 bases). This clonotype was obtained from a man aged 30-40 years in good health. Here the CDR3 reads CASSERAGDTGELFF. As DNA, the CDR3 is TGTGCCAGCAGTGAAAGGGCAGGGGACACCGGGGAGCTGTTTTTT.